This passage covers 21 T cell receptor beta chains from one sample sequenced in a study of CD8 T cells in ankylosing spondylitis. TCRdb called the 5' RACE reads again in MiXCR, with one record for every CDR3 protein. Of 130,000 or so distinct CDR3 sequences in the sample, approximately 10% are singletons; the top ten hold 3.5% to 5%. Source material: blood, either unsorted or a sorted T cell fraction (not recorded which). These receptors came from a female donor with ankylosing spondylitis or in good health (not recorded which).

This clonotype came up many times. The chain combines TRBV6-1 with TRBJ1-4; D is unclear. V shed 6 bases and J shed 8 bases, with 13 bases lying between them. The CDR3 runs to 13 residues. The germline V gene encodes CDR1 MNHNS and CDR2 SASEGT. The CDR3 region is CASRGSSMEKLFF. The CDR3, as DNA: TGTGCCAGCAGGGGATCTAGTATGGAAAAACTGTTTTTT.

Remarks on this clonotype: Just one base apart from a much larger clone, this may be a read error. The chain's CDR3 is CANSIWRSGDEKLFF. In DNA form, the CDR3 reads TGTGCCAATAGTATCTGGCGGTCCGGGGATGAAAAACTGTTTTTT. The chain couples TRBV19 to TRBJ1-4; no firm D call. Per the germline V gene, CDR1 is LNHDA and CDR2 is SQIVND (reference sequence). The CDR3 has 15 amino acids.

This clonotype is categorized as medium-sized (0.01 to 0.1%). The chain joins TRBV20-1 to TRBJ1-5; D remains unclear. Germline CDR1 DFQATT, CDR2 SNEGSKA (reference sequence). The V end lost 0 bases, the J end lost 0 bases, and 9 bases lay between the germline ends. This CDR3 is 15 amino acids long. CDR3 coding DNA: TGCAGTGCTAGAGATCTTTCCTATAGCAATCAGCCCCAGCATTTT. Protein: CSARDLSYSNQPQHF.

This clonotype has just a few counts. V usage is TRBV5-1 and J usage is TRBJ2-5, with D uncertain. V dropped 0 bases and J dropped 7 bases, with 10 bases sitting between them. The CDR3 has 13 amino acids. CDR1 is SGHRS, CDR2 YFSETQ, per germline. CDR3 region: CASSLGTLGTQYF. The CDR3 DNA reads TGCGCCAGCAGCTTGGGTACACTCGGGACCCAGTACTTC.

There are many counts of this clonotype. The chain has TRBV6-1 and TRBJ1-1; D may be TRBD1 (6 bases). CDR1 is MNHNS, CDR2 SASEGT, per germline. This CDR3 is built from 14 residues. Trimming pared 6 bases from V and 5 bases from J, leaving 16 bases between. The DNA for the CDR3 is TGTGCCAGCAGCCCTTGGGGGCGGAGGACTGAAGCTTTCTTT. This codes for CASSPWGRRTEAFF.

The table lists this clonotype with many counts. The chain combines TRBV12-3 or TRBV12-4 with TRBJ1-3, with D perhaps matching TRBD1 (5 bases). With 4 bases removed from V and 0 bases from J, the gap between germline ends came to 13 bases. This CDR3 region has 16 residues. CDR3 nucleotides: TGTGCCAGCAGTTCGCCGGGACTGATCTCTGGAAACACCATATATTTT. The encoded protein is CASSSPGLISGNTIYF.

The CDR3 is CASSLEGLAENEQFF. The CDR3 nucleotides are TGTGCCAGCAGTTTGGAGGGACTAGCGGAAAATGAGCAGTTCTTC. The chain is built from TRBV12-3 or TRBV12-4 and TRBJ2-1; 11 nucleotides align to TRBD2. This CDR3 has 15 amino acids. V was pared by 3 bases and J by 7 bases, with 5 bases of the junction left unmatched.

This clonotype was observed at least ten times. This chain joins TRBV12-3 or TRBV12-4 and TRBJ2-4; no firm D call. The CDR3 loop spans 12 amino acids. Trimming took off 2 bases at V and 9 bases at J, with 8 bases between the two ends. The CDR3 coding sequence is TGTGCCAGCAGTTTACTAGGATCCATTCAGTACTTC. Translating gives CASSLLGSIQYF.

At least ten counts were recorded for this clonotype. The gene calls are TRBV12-3 or TRBV12-4 and TRBJ2-3; D perhaps matches TRBD2 (6 bases). V was shortened by 3 bases and J by 2 bases, with 9 bases between the two germline ends. CDR3 length: 14 amino acids. The CDR3 sequence: CASSFRDSTDTQYF. As DNA, the CDR3 is TGTGCCAGCAGTTTCCGGGACTCCACAGATACGCAGTATTTT.

The chain recombines TRBV10-3 with TRBJ2-1; 11 positions agree with TRBD2. Germline-derived CDR1 and CDR2 are ENHRY and SYGVKD. Trimming took 7 bases from V and 6 from J; bases not matched to a gene: 8. This CDR3 is 15 amino acids long. In nucleotides, the CDR3 is TGTGCCATCACTCCCGAGACTAGCGGGACCAATGAGCAGTTCTTC. Its protein is CAITPETSGTNEQFF.

This clonotype showed up many times. The chain joins TRBV5-1 to TRBJ2-3, with D perhaps TRBD2 (6 bases). The CDR3 totals 16 residues. Deletions cut 0 bases from V and 2 bases from J, with 13 bases between. Germline assignment: CDR1 SGHRS and CDR2 YFSETQ. CDR3 sequence (DNA): TGCGCCAGCAGCTTGGGGGGCCAGCGGGTCACAGATACGCAGTATTTT. Translation gives CASSLGGQRVTDTQYF.

Ten or more counts support this clonotype. This chain connects TRBV28 to TRBJ2-7; no reliable D call. With 4 bases removed from V and 2 bases from J, the gap between germline ends came to 3 bases. Germline V lookup: CDR1 MDHEN, CDR2 SYDVKM. The CDR3 contains 11 residues. The CDR3 nucleotides are TGTGCCAGCAGTTCGACCTACGAGCAGTACTTC. It yields the protein CASSSTYEQYF.

This clonotype has ten or more counts. The rearrangement joins TRBV28 to TRBJ1-1; 9 nucleotides match TRBD1. The CDR3 contains 12 residues. Germline V lookup: CDR1 MDHEN, CDR2 SYDVKM. The V and J ends lost 9 bases and 4 bases, in that order; junction bases with no gene match: 3. CDR3 nucleotides: TGTGCCAGTGGGACAGGGAGCACTGAAGCTTTCTTT. Translating it yields CASGTGSTEAFF.

The chain employs TRBV10-1 and TRBJ2-3; D might be TRBD2 (5 bases). Germline V CDR1 and CDR2: WNHNN, SYGVQD (reference sequence). The length of the CDR3 is 14 residues. V dropped 6 bases and J dropped 5 bases, with 15 bases sitting between them. DNA of the CDR3: TGCGCCAGCAGCTGGGAGCGGCACAAAGATACGCAGTATTTT. Translation: CASSWERHKDTQYF.

This clonotype has at least ten counts. This chain uses TRBV6-1 with TRBJ2-4; D perhaps matches TRBD2 (7 bases). CDR3 size: 17 residues. CDR1 and CDR2 (germline): MNHNS, SASEGT. Between the trimmed V and J ends, which lost 7 bases and 3 bases, there was a span of 22 bases. For the CDR3, the DNA is TGTGCCAGCATCTCACAAGGGGGGGGGCTAGGCAAAAACATTCAGTACTTC. Translated, it gives CASISQGGGLGKNIQYF.

This clonotype was detected ten times or more. This chain links TRBV29-1 with TRBJ1-2; D gene unclear. The CDR3 is 14 amino acids. Trimming removed 3 bases at V and 8 bases at J, with 19 bases between. Germline V CDR1 and CDR2: SQVTM, ANQGSEA. The CDR3 coding sequence is TGCAGCGTTGACGGGGTTAAGGATTCAGGCGGCTACACCTTC. Translation: CSVDGVKDSGGYTF.

This clonotype was detected many times. The rearrangement links TRBV5-1 to TRBJ2-7; TRBD1 is a possible D gene (6 bases). V was cut by 3 bases and J by 3 bases, with 19 bases left in between. Per the germline V gene, CDR1 is SGHRS and CDR2 is YFSETQ. The CDR3 is made up of 16 amino acids. The CDR3 DNA reads TGCGCCAGCAGCTCCCCGGCAGGGGAGTTTCACTACGAGCAGTACTTC. This codes for CASSSPAGEFHYEQYF.

The table lists this clonotype with many counts. The rearrangement joins TRBV15 to TRBJ2-7; TRBD1 agrees at 7 bases. The CDR3 runs to 15 residues. J gave up 6 bases and V 5 bases, and 13 bases lay outside the gene matches. The germline gives CDR1 LNHNV, CDR2 YYDKDF (reference sequence). CDR3 sequence: CATSGRTGPTSEQYF. CDR3 coding DNA: TGTGCCACCAGCGGCCGGACAGGTCCTACTTCCGAGCAGTACTTC.

This clonotype has ten or more counts. The chain uses TRBV12-3 or TRBV12-4 and TRBJ2-1, with 10 bases that match TRBD2. This CDR3 contains 14 residues. Trimming took 4 bases from V and 4 from J; bases not matched to a gene: 1. The CDR3 DNA reads as TGTGCCAGCAGTTCGGGACTAGCGTACAATGAGCAGTTCTTC. Its protein product is CASSSGLAYNEQFF.

This clonotype has ten or more counts. The chain has TRBV7-8 and TRBJ2-7, with 10 positions matching TRBD1. Unmatched junction bases numbered 11, after V lost 1 base and J lost 2 bases. Germline V gives CDR1 SGHVS, CDR2 FQNEAQ. The CDR3 spans 18 residues. The CDR3 protein is CASSLGKRRDRGTYEQYF. CDR3 sequence (DNA): TGTGCCAGCAGCTTAGGGAAAAGAAGGGACAGGGGAACCTACGAGCAGTACTTC.

This clonotype was counted many times. The V gene is TRBV5-1, the J gene TRBJ2-1; D is possibly TRBD1 (5 bases). CDR1 and CDR2 from the germline V gene are SGHRS and YFSETQ. V lost 6 bases and J lost 7, with 29 bases in between. The CDR3 length is 18 residues. CDR3 residues: CASNLRGSYVGLTNEQFF. Here the CDR3 DNA reads TGCGCCAGCAACCTAAGGGGCTCTTACGTCGGTTTAACTAATGAGCAGTTCTTC.